This T cell receptor (beta chain) was recorded in a study of cytomegalovirus exposure and HLA in healthy donors. All the people who gave samples were healthy bone marrow donors. These donors counted as nominally healthy when sampled, but unrecorded immune exposures were likely. PCR employed 60 Vbeta and 13 Jbeta primers. Sequencing used immunoSEQ multiplex PCR; TCRdb keeps in-frame clones, though not all of them. The table has more than 150,000 clones, around 80% seen once. Study observations and caveats: In vitro checks showed that a few CMV-associated chains really do target CMV antigens. Diagnosis of cytomegalovirus status made by the classifier reportedly showed high specificity and sensitivity.

Notes on this clone: The target antigen is unknown.

The CDR3 is 15 residues long. Trimming removed 7 bases from V and 6 bases from J; junction bases left unmatched: 14. Germline V CDR1 and CDR2: LNHDA, SQIVND (reference sequence). The material sequenced was PBMCs. This rearrangement joins TRBV19 to TRBJ1-1, with 7 bases identical to TRBD1. The TCR comes from a woman in her 50s in good health and CMV-seropositive. The CDR3 nucleotides are TGTGCCAGTAATCCAGCGTCAACAGGGGCCGCTGAAGCTTTCTTT. It codes for CASNPASTGAAEAFF.